The sequence of this T cell receptor beta chain was determined in a study of technical replicates of blood from several donors. The method was immunoSEQ multiplex PCR; TCRdb's version includes in-frame clones alone and lacks a portion of them. Of 50,000 to 70,000 clones in the sample, around 96% were seen once. The TCR sequence derives from a human donor in good health. Some clones in this sample may be carry-over from other donors' samples. The sample was PBMCs.

CDR3 bases: TGTGCCAGCAACCCAGGGGGGACAGCCTATGGCTACACCTTC. Protein: CASNPGGTAYGYTF. The rearrangement uses TRBV7-2 and TRBJ1-2; TRBD1 agrees at 7 bases. Germline CDR1 SGHTA, CDR2 FQGNSA. CDR3 length equals 14 residues. With V trimmed by 7 bases and J by 4 bases, 9 bases remained unmatched.